The 2 T cell receptor beta chains reported below all come from one sample, sequenced in a study of beta chain features in type 1 diabetes. The investigators reverse transcribed all of the isolated RNA, so they sequenced expressed TCRB transcripts. Assay: immunoSEQ multiplex PCR; the TCRdb copy retains only in-frame clones and omits some. The sample yields hundreds of thousands of clones, approximately 8% seen once. Sequenced sample: central memory CD4+ T cells from blood. Receptors originate from a woman between 18 and 29 years old in good health.

This chain connects TRBV28 to TRBJ2-5, with D perhaps TRBD1 (7 bases). The CDR3 has 14 amino acids. From germline, CDR1 is MDHEN and CDR2 SYDVKM. V was clipped by 3 bases and J by 5 bases, with 13 bases between them. The CDR3 protein is CASSFGGGRETQYF. The CDR3 DNA is TGTGCCAGCAGTTTTGGAGGGGGCAGGGAGACCCAGTACTTC.

This clone showed up just a few times. This chain joins TRBV28 and TRBJ1-5, with a possible D match to TRBD1 (5 bases). The ends were cut back, 5 bases at V and 5 bases at J, with 13 bases in the middle. Germline CDR1 reads MDHEN; CDR2 reads SYDVKM. The CDR3 extends over 14 amino acids. CDR3 nucleotides: TGTGCCAGCAGTCGGGCCAGGGACGATCAGCCCCAGCATTTT. This gives the protein CASSRARDDQPQHF.